This T cell receptor beta chain was captured by sequencing in a study of pediatric ulcerative colitis. Overall study context: Most patients had pancolitis, and two had left-sided colitis. Findings and limits, study-wide: Acute severe colitis showed lower rectal diversity from clonal expansions. All ulcerative colitis patients, but no controls, carried two rectal clonotypes.

Up to 500,000 reads were sequenced per sample. Only in-frame clones appear in the TCRdb table, and some are missing; sequencing was by immunoSEQ multiplex PCR. The repertoire includes 35,000 or so clones, around 73% of them detected once, and 0.7% to 0.95% sits in the top ten. The rectum was sampled with one to two pinch biopsies at colonoscopy. This clone was seen a single time. Its antigen remains unknown. The clonotype was recovered from a boy younger than 18 with moderate ulcerative colitis. The sample taken for sequencing was gut tissue.

CDR3 sequence reads: CASKSSVSSGANVLTF. The CDR3 DNA follows: TGCGCCAGCAAGTCCAGTGTGAGCTCTGGGGCCAACGTCCTGACTTTC. This chain connects TRBV5-1 to TRBJ2-6, with D uncertain. V lost 6 bases and J lost 0, with 13 bases in between. The CDR3 has 16 residues. CDR1 and CDR2 from the germline V gene are SGHRS and YFSETQ.